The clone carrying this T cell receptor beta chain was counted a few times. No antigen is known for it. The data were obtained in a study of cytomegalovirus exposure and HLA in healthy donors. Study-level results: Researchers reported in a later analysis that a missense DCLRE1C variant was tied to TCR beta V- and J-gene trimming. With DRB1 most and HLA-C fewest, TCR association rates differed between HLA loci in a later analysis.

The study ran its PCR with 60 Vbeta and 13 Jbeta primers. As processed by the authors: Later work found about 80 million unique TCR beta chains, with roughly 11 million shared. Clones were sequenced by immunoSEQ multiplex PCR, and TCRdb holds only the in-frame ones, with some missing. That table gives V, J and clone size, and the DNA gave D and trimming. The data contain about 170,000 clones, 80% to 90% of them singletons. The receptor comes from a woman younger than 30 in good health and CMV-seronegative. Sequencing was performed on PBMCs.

This chain's CDR3 is CASSLVGQTHEETQYF. Here the CDR3 DNA reads TGTGCCAGCAGCTTAGTAGGACAGACCCACGAAGAGACCCAGTACTTC. J is TRBJ2-5 and V is TRBV7-9; D is possibly TRBD1 (6 bases). This CDR3 comprises 16 residues. Germline values: CDR1 SEHNR, CDR2 FQNEAQ (reference sequence). Between the trimmed V and J ends, which lost 1 base and 3 bases, there was a span of 15 bases.